This paragraph reports one T cell receptor (beta chain). What it binds is unknown. The CDR3 contains 17 residues. Per the germline V gene, CDR1 is SGHRS and CDR2 is YFSETQ. Trimming cost V 4 bases and J 6 bases; bases outside gene matches: 14. From CD4+ cells came CD45RA+ naive and CD45RA-negative memory subsets. This sample was included in a study of shared clonotypes between healthy human individuals. General observations from the study: Researchers sampled blood only, noting tissue repertoires likely differ.

The protocol was immunoSEQ multiplex PCR, while the TCRdb copy is restricted to in-frame clones and leaves out a portion. The sample includes 2.3 million or so clones, more than 80% of them seen just once. The chain uses TRBV5-1 and TRBJ2-1, with TRBD1 identical over 9 bases. Sequencing was done on a sample of naive CD4+ T cells from PBMCs. Documented subset: CD45RA+ positively selected. This TCR was sampled from a man younger than 30 in good health. Some clones in this sample may be carry-over from other donors' samples. CDR3 in amino acids: CASSRDRVADPANEQFF. The CDR3 DNA sequence: TGCGCCAGCAGCCGGGACAGGGTGGCGGACCCAGCCAATGAGCAGTTCTTC.